This is a list of T cell receptor beta chains from one sample in a study of blood T cells in healthy people across ages. From the 5' RACE reads, TCRdb called clonotypes with MiXCR, one entry per CDR3 protein. The table has 870,000 or so distinct CDR3 sequences, more than 25% seen once. Sequencing was performed on blood. The receptors here all came from an elderly woman in good health. Both conserved end residues are part of each CDR3. A D gene is named only where the DNA matches it firmly. Part of the rows lack a size; the others show once, few, many or a class for expanded clones.

>many|TRBJ2-2|TRBD1|TRBV12-3/TRBV12-4
TGTGCCAGCACGGGACAGGGACATTTCACCGGGGAGCTGTTTTTT
CASTGQGHFTGELFF
>many|TRBJ2-7|TRBD1|TRBV6-4
TGTGCCAGCAGTCATCTGACAGGGGGCGAGCAGTACTTC
CASSHLTGGEQYF
>few|TRBJ1-2|.|TRBV19
TGTGCCAGTAGTATAGCCCGGGGCGGCTATGGCTACACCTTC
CASSIARGGYGYTF
>many|TRBJ2-1|TRBD1|TRBV5-1
TGCGCCAGCAGCCCCTTACAGGGGTTGTGGTTCTTC
CASSPLQGLWFF
>once|TRBJ2-3|.|TRBV7-9
TGTACCAGCGCCAAAGGTGGACCTAGAGGCACAGATACGCAGTATTTT
CTSAKGGPRGTDTQYF
>few|TRBJ1-2|.|TRBV3-1
TGTGCCAGCAGCCAAGATAAACCCGAACGCGGCTACACCTTC
CASSQDKPERGYTF
>many|TRBJ2-1|TRBD2|TRBV5-1
TGTGCCAGCTCTCCCGGGACTAGCGGTTTCAATGAGCAGTTCTTC
CASSPGTSGFNEQFF
>.|TRBJ2-1|.|TRBV5-4
TGTGCCAGCAGCGGGGCGGGGGCACACAATGAGCAGTTCTTC
CASSGAGAHNEQFF
>.|TRBJ1-5|.|TRBV2
TGTGCCAGCAGTACGTTTATGGGGAATAGCAATCAGCCCCAGCATTTT
CASSTFMGNSNQPQHF
>many|TRBJ2-3|TRBD2|TRBV20-1
TGCAGTGCTAGGTCTAGCGGGGGGGCCCCAGATACGCAGTATTTT
CSARSSGGAPDTQYF
>few|TRBJ1-2|TRBD1|TRBV7-8
TGTGCCAGCAGCATTAGGACAGGGCGGGGAGGCTATGGCTACACCTTC
CASSIRTGRGGYGYTF
>many|TRBJ2-1|TRBD1|TRBV20-1
TGCAGTGCTAGAGATCCGGCAGGGGGCCATGAGCAGTTCTTC
CSARDPAGGHEQFF
>many|TRBJ2-1|TRBD1|TRBV10-3
TGTGCCATCAGGGACAGGGAGTCCTACAATGAGCAGTTCTTC
CAIRDRESYNEQFF
>.|TRBJ2-7|TRBD1|TRBV10-2
TGCGCCAGCAGTGAGGGGACAGGGGATTCGGAGCAGTACTTC
CASSEGTGDSEQYF
>few|TRBJ1-5|.|TRBV3-1
TGTGCCAGCAGCCAAGGGGGGGCTCGGGGCAATCAGCCCCAGCATTTT
CASSQGGARGNQPQHF
>.|TRBJ2-7|.|TRBV7-9
TGTGCCAGCAGCAATACAGAATACGAGCAGTACTTC
CASSNTEYEQYF
>many|TRBJ1-2|TRBD1|TRBV7-2
TGTGCCAGCAGCTCCAGGGGGCGCCGGGGATATGGCTACACCTTC
CASSSRGRRGYGYTF
>.|TRBJ1-2|.|TRBV5-1
TGCGCCAGCAGCTTGGCCGGGGGGAGTGGAAATGGCTACACCTTC
CASSLAGGSGNGYTF
>many|TRBJ2-7|.|TRBV6-6
TGTGCCAGCAGTTCCCCCCGGACAGTCTACCACGAGCAGTACTTC
CASSSPRTVYHEQYF
>.|TRBJ2-3|.|TRBV18
TGTGCCAGCTCCGAGGGGTCGGGGTCCGCAGATACGCAGTATTTT
CASSEGSGSADTQYF
>many|TRBJ2-7|.|TRBV20-1
TGCAGTGCTAGGCGCCAAATCTACGAGCAGTACTTC
CSARRQIYEQYF
>many|TRBJ2-1|.|TRBV10-3
TGTGCCATCAGTGAAAAAGTGGGGATTTACAATGAGCAGTTCTTC
CAISEKVGIYNEQFF
>.|TRBJ2-5|.|TRBV24-1
TGTGCCACCAGTGATGACGGTGGAGAGACCCAGTACTTC
CATSDDGGETQYF
>many|TRBJ1-2|.|TRBV6-1
TGTGCCAGCAGTGAACGGGGTGGGCAGCTTCCCCGTAACTATGGCTACACCTTC
CASSERGGQLPRNYGYTF
>.|TRBJ2-3|TRBD2|TRBV20-1
TGCAGTGCTAGGACCCTAAAGCGGGGGGGCGTCACAGATACGCAGTATTTT
CSARTLKRGGVTDTQYF
>many|TRBJ2-5|.|TRBV10-3
TGTGCCATCAGGCCTGGGACGGAACAAGAGACCCAGTACTTC
CAIRPGTEQETQYF
>few|TRBJ1-5|.|TRBV4-1
TGCGCCAGCACCTTAGATGGGAGCAACCGGGGCAATCAGCCCCAGCATTTT
CASTLDGSNRGNQPQHF
>.|TRBJ2-6|TRBD1|TRBV6-2/TRBV6-3
TGTGCCAGCAGTTTGGGGACAGCCCCCTCTGGGGCCAACGTCCTGACTTTC
CASSLGTAPSGANVLTF
>once|TRBJ1-1|.|TRBV7-2
TGTGCCAGCAGAATAGGGGTTATAGCGCCGAACGCTGAAGCTTTCTTT
CASRIGVIAPNAEAFF
>.|TRBJ2-5|TRBD2|TRBV19
TGTGCCAGTCGGCCACTAGCGGGTTCCAATGAGCAGTACTTC
CASRPLAGSNEQYF
>many|TRBJ1-5|.|TRBV7-9
TGTGCCAGCAGCTTAGCAAGTGAAGGTCCCAATCAGCCCCAGCATTTT
CASSLASEGPNQPQHF
>.|TRBJ2-7|.|TRBV9
TGTGCCAGCAGCGTAGCTTTCAGGGGTCCCGAGCAGTACTTC
CASSVAFRGPEQYF
>.|TRBJ1-5|.|TRBV7-2
TGTGCCAGCAGCTTGTCCACGGGCAGCAATCAGCCCCAGCATTTT
CASSLSTGSNQPQHF
>.|TRBJ1-5|TRBD1|TRBV10-3
TGTGTCATCAGTGCTGGACAGGGGGATCAGCCCCAGCATTTT
CVISAGQGDQPQHF
>many|TRBJ2-5|.|TRBV3-1
TGTGCCAGCAGCCAAGGGGACCGGGCTCGGGAGACCCAGTACTTC
CASSQGDRARETQYF
>.|TRBJ1-1|TRBD1|TRBV7-9
TGTGCCAGCAGCCCGCGGGACAGCATGAACACTGAAGCTTTCTTT
CASSPRDSMNTEAFF
>.|TRBJ2-1|.|TRBV7-2
TGTGCCAGCAGCTCCCGATCACTTTACAATGAGCAGTTCTTC
CASSSRSLYNEQFF
>.|TRBJ2-3|.|TRBV29-1
TGCAGCGTGGGCCGGGGAGCTAGCACAGATACGCAGTATTTT
CSVGRGASTDTQYF
>.|TRBJ1-6|TRBD1|TRBV7-8
TGTGCCAGCAGCTTAAGGCCGGGACAGGGGGACTATAATTCACCCCTCCACTTT
CASSLRPGQGDYNSPLHF
>.|TRBJ1-5|.|TRBV6-1
TGTGCCAGCACCCTAGGACGGGGAGGCAATCAGCCCCAGCATTTT
CASTLGRGGNQPQHF
>.|TRBJ1-2|.|TRBV5-6
TGTGCCAGCAGCTTGATGGGCTATGGCTGCACCTTC
CASSLMGYGCTF
>.|TRBJ2-5|TRBD2|TRBV7-2
TGTGCCAGCAGCTTTCCGACTAGCGGAAGAGAGACCCAGTACTTC
CASSFPTSGRETQYF
>many|TRBJ2-7|TRBD1|TRBV28
TGTGCCAGCAGCGTAGGACAGGGGACCTTTTACGAGCAGTACTTC
CASSVGQGTFYEQYF
>.|TRBJ2-2|.|TRBV11-3
TGTGCCAGCAGCTTCCTAGCGCCCCCGGACACCGGGGAGCTGTTTTTT
CASSFLAPPDTGELFF
>.|TRBJ2-6|.|TRBV6-6
TGCGCCAGCAGGGCAAACTCTGGGACCAACGTCCTGACTTTC
CASRANSGTNVLTF
>many|TRBJ2-5|.|TRBV6-2/TRBV6-3
TGTGCCAGCAGTTATGGACGATCGTACCAAGAGACCCAGTACTTC
CASSYGRSYQETQYF
>.|TRBJ1-1|.|TRBV20-1
TGCAGTGCTAGGGATCCTATCTCTGAAGCTTTCTTT
CSARDPISEAFF
>.|TRBJ2-5|.|TRBV20-1
TGCAGTGCACAAGCGGGCCCCCAAGAGACCCAGTACTTC
CSAQAGPQETQYF
>few|TRBJ1-4|.|TRBV5-1
TGCGCCAGCAGTGCAGACAATAATGAAAAACTGTTTTTT
CASSADNNEKLFF
>many|TRBJ1-2|.|TRBV6-5
TGTGCCAGCAGTCCGGGACGGAGCTATGGCTACACCTTC
CASSPGRSYGYTF
>many|TRBJ2-5|.|TRBV5-1
TGCGCCAGCAGTACCCCACCAGTCCAAGAGACCCAGTACTTC
CASSTPPVQETQYF
>once|TRBJ1-5|.|TRBV5-6
TGTGCCAGCAGACTAGCAGCCTACGAGCATTTT
CASRLAAYEHF
>.|TRBJ2-2|.|TRBV18
TGTGCCAGCTCACCACGACGGACCGGGGAGCTGTTTTTT
CASSPRRTGELFF
>.|TRBJ2-1|.|TRBV9
TGTGCCAGCAGCCCCCCGAGCTGGGGTGAGCAGTTCTTC
CASSPPSWGEQFF
>many|TRBJ1-2|.|TRBV5-1
TGCGCCAGCAGCAAGGAAGAGGGGATCGGTGGCTACACCTTC
CASSKEEGIGGYTF
>.|TRBJ1-2|TRBD1|TRBV5-6
TGTGCCAGCAGCCCCCGGGACAGGGGCCGCCATGAGGGCTACACCTTC
CASSPRDRGRHEGYTF
>few|TRBJ1-5|.|TRBV5-4
TGTGCCAGCAGCTATGCAGGTCACAATCAGCCCCAGCATTTT
CASSYAGHNQPQHF
>many|TRBJ2-4|.|TRBV18
TGTGCCAGCTCACCACCGGATGGAACCAAAAACATTCAGTACTTC
CASSPPDGTKNIQYF
>many|TRBJ1-2|.|TRBV12-3/TRBV12-4
TGTGCCAGCATCACGGGTCGGGGCGGCTACACCTTC
CASITGRGGYTF